This T cell receptor (beta chain) was retrieved from a study of T cells after yellow fever vaccination. Overall study results and limits: Researchers noted that a small share of clonotypes showed up in both CD4 and CD8 compartments. The secondary T-cell response peaked on day 5, not day 15, but was weaker. The presence of abundant clonotypes contaminating from the bulk population was possible in FACS-sorted repertoires.

In germline, CDR1 is MNHEY, CDR2 SMNVEV (reference sequence). V was pared by 6 bases and J by 2 bases, with 14 bases between. This CDR3 is 15 amino acids long. UMIs were added to TCR cDNA along with a universal primer site when it was made by 5'RACE template switching. TCRdb analysed the 5' RACE reads with MiXCR anew, one entry per CDR3 protein. In the table there are more than 300,000 distinct CDR3 sequences, roughly 4.3% of which are singletons. Ten or more counts support this clonotype. As yet, its antigen is unknown. The chain carries TRBV27 and TRBJ1-5; a weak D match, TRBD1 (6 bases). This receptor was obtained from a man younger than 30 who received the YFV17D yellow fever vaccine. Material: PBMCs, obtained 15 days after the yellow fever booster vaccination. CDR3 DNA sequence: TGTGCCAGCAGCCGAGGGGGAAGAGGCAATCAGCCCCAGCATTTT. Its protein is CASSRGGRGNQPQHF.